This T cell receptor (beta chain) comes out of a study of blood T cell repertoires in COVID-19. The CDR3 length is 15 residues. V lost 6 bases and J 0 bases, leaving 12 bases between the germline ends. Germline values: CDR1 MNHNY, CDR2 SVGAGI (reference sequence). Original methodology: Scientists estimated how many nucleated cells there were by amplifying reference gene primers. Here immunoSEQ multiplex PCR was the method, and the copy in TCRdb shows in-frame clones only, minus some. V and J calls and clone size are copied from that table; D and trimming were computed from the DNA. Here the sample spans around 250,000 clones, more than 75% being singletons.

The rearrangement links TRBV6-6 to TRBJ2-1; no clear D. This receptor was identified in an older man with acute or convalescent COVID-19. Sequenced input: peripheral blood. The CDR3 protein is CASRVSGSSYNEQFF. In nucleotides, the CDR3 is TGTGCCAGCAGGGTATCCGGGTCCTCCTACAATGAGCAGTTCTTC.